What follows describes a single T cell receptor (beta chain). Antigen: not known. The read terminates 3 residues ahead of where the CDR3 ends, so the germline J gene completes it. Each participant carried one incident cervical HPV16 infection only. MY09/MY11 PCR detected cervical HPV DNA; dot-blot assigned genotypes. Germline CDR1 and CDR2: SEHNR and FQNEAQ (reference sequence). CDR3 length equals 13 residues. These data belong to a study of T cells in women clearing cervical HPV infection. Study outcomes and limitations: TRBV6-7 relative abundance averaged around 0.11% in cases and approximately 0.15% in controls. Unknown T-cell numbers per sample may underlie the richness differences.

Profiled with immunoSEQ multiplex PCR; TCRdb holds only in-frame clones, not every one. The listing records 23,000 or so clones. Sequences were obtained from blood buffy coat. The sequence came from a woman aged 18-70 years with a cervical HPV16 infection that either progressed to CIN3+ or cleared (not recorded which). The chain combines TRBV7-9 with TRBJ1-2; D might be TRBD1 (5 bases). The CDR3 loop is CASSAGGTDTYTF. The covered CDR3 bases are TGTGCCAGCAGTGCGGGGGGAACAGATACC.